Following are 20 T cell receptor beta chains from one sample sequenced in a study of beta chain features in type 1 diabetes. The entirety of the isolated RNA underwent reverse transcription, so expressed TCRB transcripts were sequenced. Libraries were prepared by immunoSEQ multiplex PCR; TCRdb keeps only in-frame clonotypes and omits some of them. The table shows approximately 84,000 clones, with roughly 30% occurring only once. The sequencing input was stem cell memory CD4+ T cells from blood. These receptors were collected from a woman aged 18 to 35 in good health.

This chain joins TRBV5-1 and TRBJ2-5; 9 bases line up with TRBD1. Germline V CDR1 and CDR2: SGHRS, YFSETQ. Losses at the gene ends were 4 bases for V and 5 bases for J; bases not matched to a gene: 6. The CDR3 totals 14 residues. CDR3 in amino acids: CASSPTGGRETQYF. CDR3 sequence (DNA): TGCGCCAGCAGCCCTACAGGGGGCAGGGAGACCCAGTACTTC. Variable domain in full (rest from reference TRBV5-1 and TRBJ2-5): KAGVTQTPRYLIKTRGQQVTLSCSPISGHRSVSWYQQTPGQGLQFLFEYFSETQRNKGNFPGRFSGRQFSNSRSEMNVSTLELGDSALYLCASSPTGGRETQYFGPGTRLLVL.

The chain has TRBV4-2 and TRBJ1-2; TRBD1 matches 11 bases. V was pared by 5 bases and J by 2 bases, with 4 bases of the junction left unmatched. Germline V lookup: CDR1 LGHNA, CDR2 YNFKEQ. The CDR3 is 15 amino acids. This chain's CDR3 is CASSAWTGGNYGYTF. CDR3 bases: TGTGCCAGCAGCGCCTGGACAGGGGGCAACTATGGCTACACCTTC.

The sample holds a few counts of this clone. This sequence joins TRBV7-2 and TRBJ2-3; D is uncertain. The CDR3 sequence is 13 residues long. The germline V gene has CDR1 SGHTA and CDR2 FQGNSA. The V end was cut by 7 bases, the J end by 1 base, with 9 bases between. Here the CDR3 reads CASNIRGTDTQYF. The DNA for the CDR3 is TGTGCCAGCAACATCCGGGGCACAGATACGCAGTATTTT.

The chain couples TRBV6-6 to TRBJ1-2, with 7 positions matching TRBD1. V dropped 8 bases and J dropped 4; count of bases not matched to a gene: 13. The V gene's germline CDR1 is MNHNY and CDR2 SVGAGI (reference sequence). The CDR3 is 15 residues long. CDR3 protein: CASGDRLNNGYGYTF. CDR3 DNA: TGTGCCAGCGGGGACAGACTCAACAACGGCTATGGCTACACCTTC.

This clone was found a few times. The V and J genes are TRBV7-9 and TRBJ2-7; 8 positions match TRBD2. There are 14 residues in the CDR3. The V gene's germline CDR1 is SEHNR and CDR2 FQNEAQ (reference sequence). Trimming removed 5 bases from V and 3 bases from J; junction bases left unmatched: 6. CDR3 sequence reads: CASSVDSGGYEQYF. The CDR3 DNA reads as TGTGCCAGCAGCGTAGACAGCGGGGGCTACGAGCAGTACTTC. Drawing the rest from reference TRBV7-9 and TRBJ2-7, the complete variable domain is DTGVSQNPRHKITKRGQNVTFRCDPISEHNRLYWYRQTLGQGPEFLTYFQNEAQLEKSRLLSDRFSAERPKGSFSTLEIQRTEQGDSAMYLCASSVDSGGYEQYFGPGTRLTVT.

Only a few counts were recorded for this clone. The CDR3 DNA reads TGCAGCTCGATACTAGCGGGAGGGGGACAAGAGACCCAGTACTTC. It translates to CSSILAGGGQETQYF. The rearrangement uses TRBV29-1 and TRBJ2-5; 13 bases match TRBD2. The V gene's germline CDR1 is SQVTM and CDR2 ANQGSEA. The CDR3 length is 15 residues. Trimming removed 8 bases from V and 2 bases from J; junction bases left unmatched: 8.

The chain recombines TRBV11-2 with TRBJ2-7; the D is unclear. V dropped 2 bases and J dropped 6 bases, with 8 bases sitting between them. The germline V gene encodes CDR1 SGHAT and CDR2 FQNNGV. The CDR3 consists of 12 residues. The CDR3 sequence: CASSLQASEQYF. The CDR3 DNA reads as TGTGCCAGCAGCTTACAGGCTTCCGAGCAGTACTTC. Looking up the rest from reference TRBV11-2 and TRBJ2-7 gives the full variable domain: EAGVAQSPRYKIIEKRQSVAFWCNPISGHATLYWYQQILGQGPKLLIQFQNNGVVDDSQLPKDRFSAERLKGVDSTLKIQPAKLEDSAVYLCASSLQASEQYFGPGTRLTVT.

The rearrangement uses TRBV19 and TRBJ1-2; no definite D call. CDR1 is LNHDA and CDR2 is SQIVND in the germline V gene (reference sequence). This CDR3 region has 12 residues. V was trimmed by 4 bases and J by 3 bases, leaving 6 bases between them. The CDR3 DNA reads as TGTGCCAGTAGTAATGCGCACTATGGCTACACCTTC. Its translation: CASSNAHYGYTF. Full variable domain (outside the CDR3, taken from reference TRBV19 and TRBJ1-2): DGGITQSPKYLFRKEGQNVTLSCEQNLNHDAMYWYRQDPGQGLRLIYYSQIVNDFQKGDIAEGYSVSREKKESFPLTVTSAQKNPTAFYLCASSNAHYGYTFGSGTRLTVV.

The chain employs TRBV9 and TRBJ1-2, with 7 bases lining up with TRBD1. Germline trimming cut 3 bases from V and 9 bases from J; bases unmatched to any gene: 8. The CDR3 has 13 residues. Germline V gene data show CDR1 as SGDLS and CDR2 as YYNGEE. In nucleotides, the CDR3 is TGTGCCAGCAGCGCGGACAGGTTTCAGAGCTACACCTTC. It translates to CASSADRFQSYTF.

The chain couples TRBV18 to TRBJ1-5, with D tentatively TRBD1 (5 bases). The V end was cut by 3 bases, the J end by 7 bases, with 16 bases between. Germline loops: CDR1 KGHSH, CDR2 LQKENI. The CDR3 loop spans 15 amino acids. The CDR3 sequence: CASSPGGARGQPQHF. CDR3 sequence (DNA): TGTGCCAGCTCACCTGGAGGGGCGCGAGGACAGCCCCAGCATTTT.

This clone turned up a few times. The V and J genes are TRBV7-8 and TRBJ1-5, with a tentative D call TRBD1 (6 bases). Germline CDR1 SGHVS, CDR2 FQNEAQ. The CDR3 spans 18 residues. Trimming left V 1 base short and J 2 bases short, with 18 bases between. For the CDR3, the DNA is TGTGCCAGCAGCTTAGAACCGGGACACCGAAGGGGCAATCAGCCCCAGCATTTT. Translating gives CASSLEPGHRRGNQPQHF.

The rearrangement links TRBV7-2 to TRBJ2-5, with 11 bases that match TRBD2. The CDR3 extends over 16 amino acids. Germline lookup yields CDR1 SGHTA and CDR2 FQGNSA. V was clipped by 0 bases and J by 3 bases; unmatched bases: 3. The CDR3 DNA sequence: TGTGCCAGCAGCTTAGCGGGGACTAGCGGAAAAGAGACCCAGTACTTC. It translates to CASSLAGTSGKETQYF.

Only a few counts were recorded for this clone. V gene TRBV30 combines with J gene TRBJ2-7; tentative D call: TRBD1 (5 bases). Germline-derived CDR1 and CDR2 are GTSNPN and SVGIG (reference sequence). This CDR3 has 15 residues. V was shortened by 3 bases and J by 3 bases, with 18 bases between the two germline ends. The CDR3 DNA reads as TGTGCCTGGAGGGACGGCGGCAGGGTAAACTACGAGCAGTACTTC. Amino acids: CAWRDGGRVNYEQYF.

About this clone: One junction end disagrees with the germline gene, perhaps due to a read error. This chain links TRBV2 with TRBJ1-2, with D possibly matching TRBD1 (6 bases). The CDR3 has 12 residues. Germline V gene sequence: CDR1 SNHLY, CDR2 FYNNEI. The CDR3 DNA reads TGTGCCAGCAGTGAGACAGGTCAACGAGTCCTCTTC. Amino acids: CASSETGQRVLF.

This sequence joins TRBV2 and TRBJ1-2; 9 bases fit TRBD1. The CDR3 is 14 amino acids. V dropped 3 bases and J dropped 4; count of bases not matched to a gene: 3. Germline CDR1 SNHLY, CDR2 FYNNEI. CDR3: CASSEGQGSYGYTF. CDR3 bases: TGTGCCAGCAGTGAGGGACAGGGAAGCTATGGCTACACCTTC. Using reference TRBV2 and TRBJ1-2 for the parts outside the CDR3, the full variable domain is EPEVTQTPSHQVTQMGQEVILRCVPISNHLYFYWYRQILGQKVEFLVSFYNNEISEKSEIFDDQFSVERPDGSNFTLKIRSTKLEDSAMYFCASSEGQGSYGYTFGSGTRLTVV.

The gene calls are TRBV6-6 and TRBJ2-7, with a weak D call TRBD1 (6 bases). The V end lost 2 bases, the J end lost 0 bases, and 14 bases lay between the germline ends. The CDR3 spans 16 residues. In germline, CDR1 is MNHNY, CDR2 SVGAGI (reference sequence). CDR3 coding DNA: TGTGCCAGCAGTTACGGGGGCCGGACGAGCTCCTACGAGCAGTACTTC. This codes for CASSYGGRTSSYEQYF.

CDR3 amino acids: CASSWSGPENEQFF. CDR3 nucleotides: TGCGCCAGCAGCTGGTCAGGGCCGGAGAATGAGCAGTTCTTC. This sequence joins TRBV5-1 and TRBJ2-1, with D perhaps matching TRBD1 (5 bases). This CDR3 contains 14 residues. From germline, CDR1 is SGHRS and CDR2 YFSETQ. V was cut by 3 bases and J by 7 bases, with 14 bases left in between.

This chain uses TRBV18 with TRBJ1-1, with 9 bases fitting TRBD1. V gave up 6 bases and J gave up 6 bases; unmatched junction bases: 11. Germline-derived CDR1 and CDR2 are KGHSH and LQKENI. The CDR3 has 15 amino acids. CDR3 loop: CASSPQTGGDAEAFF. CDR3 sequence (DNA): TGTGCCAGCTCGCCCCAGACAGGGGGGGACGCTGAAGCTTTCTTT.

This clone was found a few times. CDR3 DNA: TGTGCCAGCAGCTTAGAGGGCGGGGGGGCCTGGGAGACCCAGTACTTC. Translated, it gives CASSLEGGGAWETQYF. V is TRBV7-2 and J is TRBJ2-5; 9 positions match TRBD2. Per germline, CDR1 SGHTA and CDR2 FQGNSA. The ends lost 1 base at V and 5 bases at J; junction bases unmatched: 8. The CDR3 runs 16 residues.

The V and J genes are TRBV11-2 and TRBJ2-3, with D tentatively TRBD2 (6 bases). Trimming removed 8 bases from V and 3 bases from J, with 15 bases in between. The CDR3 is 14 amino acids. Germline V gives CDR1 SGHAT, CDR2 FQNNGV. Here the CDR3 reads CASGRGSVTDTQYF. As DNA, the CDR3 is TGTGCCAGCGGCCGGGGGAGTGTGACAGATACGCAGTATTTT.